Shown below are 26 T cell receptor beta chains from a single sample sequenced in a study of blood T cell repertoires in COVID-19. The repertoire was sequenced with immunoSEQ multiplex PCR; TCRdb's copy has only in-frame clones and lacks some. The sample yields about 280,000 clones, 75% to 90% seen once. Sequencing was done on a sample of peripheral blood. The source is a woman in her 30s who had recovered from COVID-19.

The chain carries TRBV3-1 (or the pseudogene TRBV3-2) and TRBJ2-2; possible D gene TRBD2, 5 bases. The CDR3 sequence is 15 residues long. Germline V gene lookup returns CDR1 LGHDT and CDR2 YNNKEL (reference sequence). Deletions cut 4 bases from V and 0 bases from J, with 9 bases between. CDR3 sequence (DNA): TGTGCCAGCAGCCCGACTACCGCGAACACCGGGGAGCTGTTTTTT. It specifies CASSPTTANTGELFF.

The V gene is TRBV19, the J gene TRBJ2-3; 7 nucleotides agree with TRBD1. The trim removed 1 base at V and 6 bases at J, leaving 13 bases unmatched. Germline CDR1 and CDR2: LNHDA and SQIVND (reference sequence). CDR3 size: 17 residues. DNA for the CDR3: TGTGCCAGTAGTATAGCCCCTTCGAGGGGGCGCCAGGATACGCAGTATTTT. Protein: CASSIAPSRGRQDTQYF. Together with reference TRBV19 and TRBJ2-3, the CDR3 gives the full variable domain: DGGITQSPKYLFRKEGQNVTLSCEQNLNHDAMYWYRQDPGQGLRLIYYSQIVNDFQKGDIAEGYSVSREKKESFPLTVTSAQKNPTAFYLCASSIAPSRGRQDTQYFGPGTRLTVL.

This chain links TRBV30 with TRBJ1-1; tentative D call: TRBD1 (5 bases). The CDR3 has 13 amino acids. V lost 0 bases and J 7 bases, leaving 12 bases between the germline ends. Germline CDR1 is GTSNPN and CDR2 is SVGIG (reference sequence). For the CDR3, the DNA is TGTGCCTGGAGTGTCCTCGACAGTCATGAAGCTTTCTTT. It codes for CAWSVLDSHEAFF.

The chain has TRBV7-9 and TRBJ1-4; no reliable D call. This CDR3 has 14 residues. Germline CDR1 SEHNR, CDR2 FQNEAQ (reference sequence). V was clipped by 3 bases and J by 1 base, with 6 bases between them. The CDR3 sequence: CASSFGETNEKLFF. Written as DNA, the CDR3 is TGTGCCAGCAGCTTCGGGGAAACTAATGAAAAACTGTTTTTT.

V usage is TRBV10-3 and J usage is TRBJ1-1; D is undetermined. Germline CDR1 reads ENHRY; CDR2 reads SYGVKD. Trimming removed 0 bases from V and 0 bases from J, with 8 bases in between. The CDR3 is 15 amino acids. DNA for the CDR3: TGTGCCATCAGTGAGTCGAGGGAGATGAACACTGAAGCTTTCTTT. Residues: CAISESREMNTEAFF.

The gene calls are TRBV2 and TRBJ1-4; 11 bases line up with TRBD1. Looked up from germline, CDR1 is SNHLY and CDR2 is FYNNEI. The CDR3 is 15 residues long. Unmatched junction bases numbered 4, after V lost 3 bases and J lost 7 bases. The CDR3 sequence: CASSEDRGQVEKLFF. CDR3 nucleotides: TGTGCCAGCAGTGAGGACAGGGGGCAAGTTGAAAAACTGTTTTTT.

The chain joins TRBV7-9 to TRBJ1-5, with 8 bases lining up with TRBD1. There are 13 residues in the CDR3. From germline, CDR1 is SEHNR and CDR2 FQNEAQ (reference sequence). The J segment lost 6 bases and the V segment lost 4 bases, leaving 2 bases of the junction unmatched. In DNA, the CDR3 is TGTGCCAGCAGCTCGACAGGGGCTCAGCCCCAGCATTTT. Protein product: CASSSTGAQPQHF.

The chain combines TRBV5-1 with TRBJ2-3; possible D gene TRBD2, 5 bases. From germline, CDR1 is SGHRS and CDR2 YFSETQ. With 5 bases removed from V and 5 bases from J, the gap between germline ends came to 15 bases. This CDR3 contains 14 residues. CDR3 loop: CASSWELALDTQYF. The CDR3 DNA sequence: TGCGCCAGCAGTTGGGAGCTAGCCCTAGATACGCAGTATTTT.

This chain connects TRBV2 to TRBJ1-2; D remains unclear. In germline, CDR1 is SNHLY, CDR2 FYNNEI. V lost 4 bases and J 8 bases, leaving 14 bases between the germline ends. CDR3 length equals 13 residues. CDR3 DNA sequence: TGTGCCAGCAGTGCAGAAAGGGAGGGAGGCTACACCTTC. This encodes CASSAEREGGYTF. The full variable domain, its missing parts supplied by reference TRBV2 and TRBJ1-2, is EPEVTQTPSHQVTQMGQEVILRCVPISNHLYFYWYRQILGQKVEFLVSFYNNEISEKSEIFDDQFSVERPDGSNFTLKIRSTKLEDSAMYFCASSAEREGGYTFGSGTRLTVV.

The V and J genes are TRBV7-8 and TRBJ1-1; 9 positions agree with TRBD1. The CDR3 is made up of 15 amino acids. The V gene's germline CDR1 is SGHVS and CDR2 FQNEAQ. After removal of 2 bases from V and 4 bases from J, the junction contained 5 bases not matched to a gene. Here the CDR3 DNA reads TGTGCCAGCAGCTTAAGGGACAGGGTGTCCACTGAAGCTTTCTTT. It codes for CASSLRDRVSTEAFF.

The V and J genes are TRBV5-4 and TRBJ2-1; a weak D match, TRBD1 (6 bases). The CDR3 runs to 13 residues. Trimming took off 0 bases at V and 8 bases at J, with 9 bases between the two ends. Germline loops: CDR1 SGHNT, CDR2 YYREEE (reference sequence). The CDR3 coding sequence is TGTGCCAGCAGCTTGGACAGGGCCGATGAGCAGTTCTTC. Protein product: CASSLDRADEQFF. The whole variable domain, filled in from reference TRBV5-4 and TRBJ2-1, reads ETGVTQSPTHLIKTRGQQVTLRCSSQSGHNTVSWYQQALGQGPQFIFQYYREEENGRGNFPPRFSGLQFPNYSSELNVNALELDDSALYLCASSLDRADEQFFGPGTRLTVL.

V and J are TRBV5-6 and TRBJ1-1; D unresolved. The V end lost 4 bases, the J end lost 1 base, and 5 bases lay between the germline ends. Per germline, CDR1 SGHDT and CDR2 YYEEEE. The CDR3 totals 12 residues. This CDR3 is CASSLSNTEAFF. In nucleotides, the CDR3 is TGTGCCAGCAGCCTATCGAACACTGAAGCTTTCTTT. Based on the CDR3 plus reference TRBV5-6 and TRBJ1-1, the full variable domain is DAGVTQSPTHLIKTRGQQVTLRCSPKSGHDTVSWYQQALGQGPQFIFQYYEEEERQRGNFPDRFSGHQFPNYSSELNVNALLLGDSALYLCASSLSNTEAFFGQGTRLTVV.

This clone was recorded only once. The chain employs TRBV4-1 and TRBJ2-5; TRBD2 is a possible D gene (6 bases). Deletions cut 0 bases from V and 4 bases from J, with 15 bases between. CDR1 is MGHRA and CDR2 is YSYEKL in the germline V gene. This CDR3 region has 16 residues. The CDR3 coding sequence is TGCGCCAGCAGCCAAGAGGGAGGACAAAAAGGAGAGACCCAGTACTTC. Its translation: CASSQEGGQKGETQYF.

This chain uses TRBV7-2 with TRBJ2-7; D call uncertain. This CDR3 has 13 amino acids. The germline V gene encodes CDR1 SGHTA and CDR2 FQGNSA. Deletions cut 0 bases from V and 5 bases from J, with 8 bases between. CDR3 protein: CASSLAVFNEQYF. The CDR3 DNA reads as TGTGCCAGCAGCTTAGCCGTCTTTAACGAGCAGTACTTC.

The V and J genes are TRBV6-5 and TRBJ1-1, with D unclear. Looked up from germline, CDR1 is MNHEY and CDR2 is SVGAGI. The V gene lost 6 bases and the J gene lost 1 base, with 3 bases spanning the gap. The CDR3 totals 11 residues. CDR3 residues: CASRRNTEAFF. The CDR3 nucleotides are TGTGCCAGCAGGAGGAACACTGAAGCTTTCTTT.

The rearrangement uses TRBV11-2 and TRBJ2-3; a weak D match, TRBD1 (5 bases). The germline V and J ends were trimmed by 5 bases and 0 bases, with 21 bases remaining between them. The CDR3 spans 18 residues. From germline, CDR1 is SGHAT and CDR2 FQNNGV. Here the CDR3 DNA reads TGTGCCAGCAGCGCGCTTTGGACACTATTAACTAGCACAGATACGCAGTATTTT. Translating gives CASSALWTLLTSTDTQYF.

The V and J genes are TRBV3-1 (or the pseudogene TRBV3-2) and TRBJ1-3; tentatively, D is TRBD1 (6 bases). Trimming shortened V by 0 bases and J by 0 bases, and 9 bases separated the two germline ends. The V gene's germline CDR1 is LGHDT and CDR2 YNNKEL (reference sequence). This CDR3 contains 16 residues. CDR3 in amino acids: CASSQDMTGSGNTIYF. The CDR3 DNA follows: TGTGCCAGCAGCCAAGATATGACAGGCTCTGGAAACACCATATATTTT.

This chain connects TRBV18 to TRBJ2-3; 10 bases align to TRBD2. CDR1 and CDR2 from the germline V gene are KGHSH and LQKENI. The CDR3 runs to 17 residues. The V and J ends lost 0 bases and 0 bases, in that order; junction bases with no gene match: 3. The CDR3 region has the DNA TGTGCCAGCTCACCACCACGGACTAGCGGAAGCACAGATACGCAGTATTTT. Translation gives CASSPPRTSGSTDTQYF. The entire variable domain, with the rest obtained from reference TRBV18 and TRBJ2-3, is as follows: NAGVMQNPRHLVRRRGQEARLRCSPMKGHSHVYWYRQLPEEGLKFMVYLQKENIIDESGMPKERFSAEFPKEGPSILRIQQVVRGDSAAYFCASSPPRTSGSTDTQYFGPGTRLTVL.

The chain uses TRBV30 and TRBJ1-2, with D hard to call. The CDR3 extends over 14 amino acids. CDR1 GTSNPN and CDR2 SVGIG come from the germline V gene (reference sequence). V lost 7 bases and J lost 4, with 19 bases in between. This CDR3 is CALNREGVGYGYTF. CDR3 nucleotides: TGTGCCTTAAATCGGGAGGGCGTTGGCTATGGCTACACCTTC.

The chain has TRBV27 and TRBJ2-7; D perhaps matches TRBD2 (5 bases). V was pared by 7 bases and J by 4 bases, with 20 bases between. The CDR3 totals 15 residues. The V gene's germline CDR1 is MNHEY and CDR2 SMNVEV (reference sequence). The CDR3 reads CASTTRKGTGYEQYF. CDR3 sequence (DNA): TGTGCCAGCACCACACGGAAGGGAACGGGGTACGAGCAGTACTTC.

V is TRBV6-4 and J is TRBJ2-3; D perhaps matches TRBD1 (6 bases). This CDR3 spans 15 amino acids. In germline, CDR1 is MRHNA, CDR2 SNTAGT. V shed 6 bases and J shed 0 bases, with 13 bases lying between them. The CDR3 is CASRAGTSSTDTQYF. The CDR3 DNA is TGTGCCAGCAGAGCCGGGACATCTAGCACAGATACGCAGTATTTT.

This clone was observed once. The V gene is TRBV24-1, the J gene TRBJ2-5; 9 bases fit TRBD1. The CDR3 contains 15 residues. Germline V lookup: CDR1 KGHDR, CDR2 SFDVKD. The trim removed 4 bases at V and 6 bases at J, leaving 8 bases unmatched. CDR3 loop: CATSDTGTGIQTQYF. DNA for the CDR3: TGTGCCACCAGTGACACCGGGACAGGGATACAGACCCAGTACTTC.

The CDR3 sequence is CASSEVPGYGYTF. The CDR3 DNA is TGTGCCAGCAGTGAAGTTCCAGGCTATGGCTACACCTTC. The chain combines TRBV6-1 with TRBJ1-2; D uncertain. Germline V CDR1 and CDR2: MNHNS, SASEGT. The V gene lost 1 base and the J gene lost 4 bases, with 7 bases spanning the gap. The length of the CDR3 is 13 residues.

The V gene is TRBV11-2, the J gene TRBJ1-4, with 7 bases that match TRBD1. CDR3 length: 14 amino acids. V shed 3 bases, J shed 8 bases, and the junction held 6 bases outside the gene matches. Germline V lookup: CDR1 SGHAT, CDR2 FQNNGV. The CDR3 bases are TGTGCCAGCAGCTTGCAGACAGGGCAGGAAAAACTGTTTTTT. It encodes CASSLQTGQEKLFF.

This rearrangement joins TRBV24-1 to TRBJ2-2; weak D call: TRBD1 (5 bases). The CDR3 extends over 13 amino acids. The germline gives CDR1 KGHDR, CDR2 SFDVKD. V lost 4 bases, J lost 6 bases, and 8 bases lay in between. The CDR3, as DNA: TGTGCCACCAGTGACAGGGTCGCCGGGGAGCTGTTTTTT. The encoded protein is CATSDRVAGELFF.

The J gene is TRBJ2-5, the V gene TRBV10-3, with TRBD2 matching over 12 bases. The J segment lost 5 bases and the V segment lost 0 bases, leaving 10 bases of the junction unmatched. CDR1 and CDR2 from the germline V gene are ENHRY and SYGVKD. This CDR3 region has 18 residues. CDR3 sequence reads: CAISESMASGGAMETQYF. The CDR3 DNA sequence: TGTGCCATCAGTGAGTCGATGGCTAGCGGGGGGGCTATGGAGACCCAGTACTTC.